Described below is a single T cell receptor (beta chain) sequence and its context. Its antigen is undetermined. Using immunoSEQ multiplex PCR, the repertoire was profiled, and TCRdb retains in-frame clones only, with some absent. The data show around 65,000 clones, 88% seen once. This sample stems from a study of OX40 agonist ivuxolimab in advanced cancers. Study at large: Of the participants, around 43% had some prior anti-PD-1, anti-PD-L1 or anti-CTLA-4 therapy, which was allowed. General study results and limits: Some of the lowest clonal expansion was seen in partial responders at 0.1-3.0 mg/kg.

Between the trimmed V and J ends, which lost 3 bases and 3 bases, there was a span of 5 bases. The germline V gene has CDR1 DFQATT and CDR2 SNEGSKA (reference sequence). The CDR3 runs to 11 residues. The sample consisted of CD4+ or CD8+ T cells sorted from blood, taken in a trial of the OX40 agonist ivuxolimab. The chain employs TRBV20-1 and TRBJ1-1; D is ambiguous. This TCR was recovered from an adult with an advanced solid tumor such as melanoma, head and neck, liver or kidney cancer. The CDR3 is CSASFHTEAFF. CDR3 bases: TGCAGTGCTAGCTTCCACACTGAAGCTTTCTTT.